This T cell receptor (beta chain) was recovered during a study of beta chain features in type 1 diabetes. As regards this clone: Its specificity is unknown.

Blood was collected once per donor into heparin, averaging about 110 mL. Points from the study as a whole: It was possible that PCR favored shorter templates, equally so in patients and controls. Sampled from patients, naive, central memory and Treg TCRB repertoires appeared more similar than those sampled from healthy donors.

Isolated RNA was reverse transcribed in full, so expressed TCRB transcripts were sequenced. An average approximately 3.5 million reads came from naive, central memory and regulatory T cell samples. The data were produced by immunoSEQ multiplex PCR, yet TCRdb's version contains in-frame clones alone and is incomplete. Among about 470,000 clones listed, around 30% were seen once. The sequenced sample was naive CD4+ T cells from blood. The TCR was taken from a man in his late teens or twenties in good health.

The CDR3 spells CAWSVLGYSYEQYF. The CDR3 coding sequence is TGTGCCTGGAGTGTCCTGGGTTACTCCTACGAGCAGTACTTC. The chain couples TRBV30 to TRBJ2-7; D is ambiguous. V shed 0 bases and J shed 0 bases, with 9 bases lying between them. The CDR3 totals 14 residues. The germline gives CDR1 GTSNPN, CDR2 SVGIG (reference sequence).